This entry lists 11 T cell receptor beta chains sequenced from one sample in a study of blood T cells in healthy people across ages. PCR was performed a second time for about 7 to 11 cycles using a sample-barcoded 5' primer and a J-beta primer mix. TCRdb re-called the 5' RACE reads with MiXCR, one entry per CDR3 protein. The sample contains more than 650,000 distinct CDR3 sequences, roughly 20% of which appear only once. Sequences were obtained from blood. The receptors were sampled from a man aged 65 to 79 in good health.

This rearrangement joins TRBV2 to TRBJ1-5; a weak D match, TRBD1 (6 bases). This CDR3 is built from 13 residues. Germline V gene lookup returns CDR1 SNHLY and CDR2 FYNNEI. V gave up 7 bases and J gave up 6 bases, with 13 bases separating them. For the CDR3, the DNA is TGTGCCAGCATGGGGGCGGGAAGTCAGCCCCAGCATTTT. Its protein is CASMGAGSQPQHF. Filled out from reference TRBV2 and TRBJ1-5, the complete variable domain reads EPEVTQTPSHQVTQMGQEVILRCVPISNHLYFYWYRQILGQKVEFLVSFYNNEISEKSEIFDDQFSVERPDGSNFTLKIRSTKLEDSAMYFCASMGAGSQPQHFGDGTRLSIL.

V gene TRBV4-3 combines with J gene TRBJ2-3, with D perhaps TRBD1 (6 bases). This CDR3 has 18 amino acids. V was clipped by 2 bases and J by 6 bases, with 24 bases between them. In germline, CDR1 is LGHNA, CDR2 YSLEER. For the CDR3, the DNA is TGCGCCAGCAGCCAACTCATCCAAATAGGGGCTGGGGGCGATACGCAGTATTTT. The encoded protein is CASSQLIQIGAGGDTQYF.

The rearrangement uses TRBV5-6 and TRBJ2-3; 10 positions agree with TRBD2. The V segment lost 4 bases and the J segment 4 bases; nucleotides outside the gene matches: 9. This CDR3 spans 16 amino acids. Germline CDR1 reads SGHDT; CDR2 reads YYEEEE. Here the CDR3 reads CASSIPLAGVSDTQYF. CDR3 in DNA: TGTGCCAGCAGCATCCCGCTAGCGGGAGTCTCAGATACGCAGTATTTT. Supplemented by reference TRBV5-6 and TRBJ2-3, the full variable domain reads DAGVTQSPTHLIKTRGQQVTLRCSPKSGHDTVSWYQQALGQGPQFIFQYYEEEERQRGNFPDRFSGHQFPNYSSELNVNALLLGDSALYLCASSIPLAGVSDTQYFGPGTRLTVL.

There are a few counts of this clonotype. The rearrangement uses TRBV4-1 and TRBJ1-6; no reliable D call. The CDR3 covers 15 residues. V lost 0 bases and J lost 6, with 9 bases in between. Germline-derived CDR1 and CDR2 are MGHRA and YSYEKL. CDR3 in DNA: TGCGCCAGCAGCCAAGATACAGTTTTTAATTCACCCCTCCACTTT. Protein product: CASSQDTVFNSPLHF.

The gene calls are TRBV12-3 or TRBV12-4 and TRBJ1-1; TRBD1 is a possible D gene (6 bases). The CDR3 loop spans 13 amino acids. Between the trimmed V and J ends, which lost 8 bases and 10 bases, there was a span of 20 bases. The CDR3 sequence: CASGSQGRLPAFF. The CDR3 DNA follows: TGTGCCAGCGGATCCCAGGGGCGGTTACCAGCTTTCTTT.

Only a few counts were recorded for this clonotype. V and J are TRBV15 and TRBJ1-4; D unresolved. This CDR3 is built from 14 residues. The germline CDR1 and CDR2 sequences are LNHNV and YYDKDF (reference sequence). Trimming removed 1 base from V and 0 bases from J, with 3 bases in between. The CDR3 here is CATSRAATNEKLFF. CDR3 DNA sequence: TGTGCCACCAGCAGAGCGGCAACTAATGAAAAACTGTTTTTT.

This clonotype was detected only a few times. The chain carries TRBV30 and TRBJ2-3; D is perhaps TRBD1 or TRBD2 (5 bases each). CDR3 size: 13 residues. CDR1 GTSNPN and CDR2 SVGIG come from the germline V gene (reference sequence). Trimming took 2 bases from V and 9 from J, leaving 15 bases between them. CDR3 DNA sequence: TGTGCCTGGAGTTTGCAGACTGGGACGACGCAGTATTTT. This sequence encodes CAWSLQTGTTQYF. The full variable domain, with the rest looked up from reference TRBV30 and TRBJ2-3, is SQTIHQWPATLVQPVGSPLSLECTVEGTSNPNLYWYRQAAGRGLQLLFYSVGIGQISSEVPQNLSASRPQDRQFILSSKKLLLSDSGFYLCAWSLQTGTTQYFGPGTRLTVL.

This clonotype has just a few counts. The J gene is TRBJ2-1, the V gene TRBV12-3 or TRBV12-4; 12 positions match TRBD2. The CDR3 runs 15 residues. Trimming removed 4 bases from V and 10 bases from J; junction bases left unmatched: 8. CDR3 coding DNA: TGTGCCAGCAGTTCTAGCGGGGGGGCATGGGAGGAGCAGTTCTTC. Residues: CASSSSGGAWEEQFF.

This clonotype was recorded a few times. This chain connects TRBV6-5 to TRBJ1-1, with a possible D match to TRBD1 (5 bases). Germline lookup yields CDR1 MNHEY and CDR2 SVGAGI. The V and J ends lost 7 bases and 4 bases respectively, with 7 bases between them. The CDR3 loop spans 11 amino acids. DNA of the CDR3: TGTGCCAGCACTGGGGGCACTGAAGCTTTCTTT. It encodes CASTGGTEAFF.

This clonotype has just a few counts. The CDR3 DNA follows: TGCGCCAGCAGCCCCGGCAGCGGGACCAAAGAGACCCAGTACTTC. It specifies CASSPGSGTKETQYF. The J gene is TRBJ2-5, the V gene TRBV4-3, with 7 bases that match TRBD2. After removal of 4 bases from V and 3 bases from J, the junction contained 8 bases not matched to a gene. This CDR3 has 15 residues. CDR1 LGHNA and CDR2 YSLEER come from the germline V gene.

The CDR3 loop reads CAISVGGVPDTQYF. CDR3 coding DNA: TGTGCCATCAGTGTCGGTGGGGTCCCAGATACGCAGTATTTT. The V gene is TRBV10-3, the J gene TRBJ2-3, with D hard to call. The CDR3 extends over 14 amino acids. The germline V gene has CDR1 ENHRY and CDR2 SYGVKD. V was clipped by 4 bases and J by 4 bases, with 12 bases between them.